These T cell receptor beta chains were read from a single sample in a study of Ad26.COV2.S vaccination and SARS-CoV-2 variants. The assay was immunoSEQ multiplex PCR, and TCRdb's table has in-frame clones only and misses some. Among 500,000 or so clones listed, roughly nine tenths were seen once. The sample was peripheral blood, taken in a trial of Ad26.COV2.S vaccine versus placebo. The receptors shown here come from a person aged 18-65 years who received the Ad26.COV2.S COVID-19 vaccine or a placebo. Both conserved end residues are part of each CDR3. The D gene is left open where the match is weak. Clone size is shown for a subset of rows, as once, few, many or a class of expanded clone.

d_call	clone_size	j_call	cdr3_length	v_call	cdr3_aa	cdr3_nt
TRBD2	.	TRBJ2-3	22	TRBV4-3	CASSQESSSPGRLAGGTDTQYF	TGCGCCAGCAGCCAAGAATCATCGTCCCCAGGACGGCTAGCGGGGGGGACAGATACGCAGTATTTT
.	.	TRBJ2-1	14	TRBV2	CASQTPSSYNEQFF	TGTGCCAGCCAGACTCCGAGCTCCTACAATGAGCAGTTCTTC
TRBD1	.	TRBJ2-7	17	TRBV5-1	CASSLSEGTDFTYEQYF	TGCGCCAGCAGCTTAAGTGAAGGGACAGATTTCACCTACGAGCAGTACTTC
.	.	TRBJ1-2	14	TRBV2	CASSGITANYGYTF	TGTGCCAGCAGTGGTATAACAGCCAACTATGGCTACACCTTC
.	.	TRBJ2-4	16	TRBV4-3	CASSHLLAQAKNIQYF	TGCGCCAGCAGCCACCTCCTAGCGCAAGCCAAAAACATTCAGTACTTC
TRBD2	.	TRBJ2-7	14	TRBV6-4	CASSPASGSYEQYF	TGTGCCAGCAGCCCGGCTAGCGGTTCCTACGAGCAGTACTTC
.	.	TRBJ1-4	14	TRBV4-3	CASSQDGGPEKLFF	TGCGCCAGCAGCCAAGATGGAGGGCCCGAAAAACTGTTTTTT
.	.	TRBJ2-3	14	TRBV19	CASSEDRDTDTQYF	TGTGCCAGTAGCGAGGATAGGGACACAGATACGCAGTATTTT
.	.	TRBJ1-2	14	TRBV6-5	CASSSPRDNYGYTF	TGTGCCAGCAGTTCTCCTCGGGACAACTATGGCTACACCTTC
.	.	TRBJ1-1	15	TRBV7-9	CASSPQSGGDTEAFF	TGTGCCAGCAGCCCACAGTCGGGTGGGGACACTGAAGCTTTCTTT
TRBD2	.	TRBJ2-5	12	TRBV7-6	CASWGLEETQYF	TGTGCCAGCTGGGGACTAGAAGAGACCCAGTACTTC
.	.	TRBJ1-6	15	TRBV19	CASRFRGPYNSPLHF	TGTGCCAGTAGGTTCCGTGGACCCTATAATTCACCCCTCCACTTT
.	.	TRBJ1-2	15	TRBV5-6	CASSLGPLANYGYTF	TGTGCCAGCAGCTTAGGTCCCCTAGCTAACTATGGCTACACCTTC
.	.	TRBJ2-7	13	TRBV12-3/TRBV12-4	CASSLIGLYEQYF	TGTGCCAGCAGTCTAATCGGTCTCTACGAGCAGTACTTC
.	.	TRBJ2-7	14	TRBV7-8	CASSLAITLRVQYF	TGTGCCAGCAGCTTAGCGATAACCCTTCGGGTTCAGTACTTC
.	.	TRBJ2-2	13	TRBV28	CASNNPNTGELFF	TGTGCCAGCAATAACCCGAACACCGGGGAGCTGTTTTTT
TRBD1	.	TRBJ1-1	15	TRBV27	CASSPTNRGPIEAFF	TGTGCCAGCAGTCCCACAAACAGGGGGCCTATTGAAGCTTTCTTT
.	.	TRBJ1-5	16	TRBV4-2	CASSQGPGISNQPQHF	TGTGCCAGCAGCCAAGGGCCAGGGATTAGCAATCAGCCCCAGCATTTT
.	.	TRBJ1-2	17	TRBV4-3	CASSHSRTDLLGYGYTF	TGCGCCAGCAGCCACTCAAGGACAGACTTATTAGGGTATGGCTACACCTTC
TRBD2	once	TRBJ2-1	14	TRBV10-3	CAIRTTSERDEQFF	TGTGCCATCCGAACGACTAGCGAGAGGGATGAGCAGTTCTTC
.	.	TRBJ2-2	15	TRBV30	CAWRGTPSITGELFF	TGTGCCTGGAGGGGGACCCCGAGTATCACCGGGGAGCTGTTTTTT
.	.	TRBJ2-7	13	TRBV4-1	CASSQRGPYEQYF	TGCGCCAGCAGCCAAAGGGGACCCTACGAGCAGTACTTC
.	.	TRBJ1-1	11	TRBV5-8	CASSSTLEAFF	TGTGCCAGCAGCTCAACCCTCGAAGCTTTCTTT